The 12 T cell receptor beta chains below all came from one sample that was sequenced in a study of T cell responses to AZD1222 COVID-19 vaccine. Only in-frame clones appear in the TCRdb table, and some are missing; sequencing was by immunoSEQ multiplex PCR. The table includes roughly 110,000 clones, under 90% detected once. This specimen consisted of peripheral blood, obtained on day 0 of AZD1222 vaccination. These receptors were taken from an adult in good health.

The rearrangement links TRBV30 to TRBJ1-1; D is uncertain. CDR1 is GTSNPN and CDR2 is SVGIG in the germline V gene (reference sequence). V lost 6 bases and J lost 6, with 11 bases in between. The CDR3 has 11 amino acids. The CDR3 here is CACLEVAEAFF. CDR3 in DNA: TGTGCCTGTCTTGAGGTTGCTGAAGCTTTCTTT.

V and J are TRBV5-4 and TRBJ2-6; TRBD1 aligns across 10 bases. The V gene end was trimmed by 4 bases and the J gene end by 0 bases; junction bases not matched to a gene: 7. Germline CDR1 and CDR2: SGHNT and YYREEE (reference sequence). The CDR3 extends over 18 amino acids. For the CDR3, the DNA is TGTGCCAGCAGCAAACCGGGACAGGGGATCTCTGGGGCCAACGTCCTGACTTTC. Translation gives CASSKPGQGISGANVLTF.

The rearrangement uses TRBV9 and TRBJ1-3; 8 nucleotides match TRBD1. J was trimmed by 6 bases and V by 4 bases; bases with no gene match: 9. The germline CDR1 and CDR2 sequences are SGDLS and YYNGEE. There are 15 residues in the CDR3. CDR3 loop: CASSFTGTGENTIYF. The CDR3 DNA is TGTGCCAGCAGCTTTACCGGGACAGGCGAAAACACCATATATTTT.

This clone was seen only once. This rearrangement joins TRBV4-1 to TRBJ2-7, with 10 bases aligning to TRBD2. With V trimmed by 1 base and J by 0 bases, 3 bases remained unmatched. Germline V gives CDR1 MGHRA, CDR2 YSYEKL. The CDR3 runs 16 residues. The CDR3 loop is CASSQVSGGSSYEQYF. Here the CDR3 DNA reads TGCGCCAGCAGCCAAGTTAGCGGGGGGAGCTCCTACGAGCAGTACTTC.

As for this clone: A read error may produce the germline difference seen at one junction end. CDR3 DNA: TGCGCCAGCAGCTTGACCTTAGGGGTAACAGACTTC. Protein: CASSLTLGVTDF. The rearrangement uses TRBV5-1 and TRBJ2-5; perhaps TRBD1 as D (5 bases). Germline values: CDR1 SGHRS, CDR2 YFSETQ. The CDR3 spans 12 residues.

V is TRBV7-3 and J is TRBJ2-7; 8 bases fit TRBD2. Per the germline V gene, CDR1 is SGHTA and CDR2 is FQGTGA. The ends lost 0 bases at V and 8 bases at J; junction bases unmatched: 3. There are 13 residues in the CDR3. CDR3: CASSLTSGNQQYF. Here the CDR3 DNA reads TGTGCCAGCAGCTTAACTAGCGGGAACCAGCAGTACTTC.

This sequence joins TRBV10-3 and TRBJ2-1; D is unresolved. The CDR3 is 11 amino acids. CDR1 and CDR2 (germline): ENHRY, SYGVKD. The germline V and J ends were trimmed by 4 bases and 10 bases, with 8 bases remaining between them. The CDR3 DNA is TGTGCCATCAGTGTCGATGGAGAGCAGTTCTTC. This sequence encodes CAISVDGEQFF.

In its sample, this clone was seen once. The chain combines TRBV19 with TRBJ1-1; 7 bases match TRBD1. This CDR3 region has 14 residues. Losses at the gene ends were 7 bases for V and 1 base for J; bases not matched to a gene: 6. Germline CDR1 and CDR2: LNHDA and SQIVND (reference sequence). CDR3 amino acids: CASTQGTENTEAFF. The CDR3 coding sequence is TGTGCCAGTACCCAAGGGACAGAGAACACTGAAGCTTTCTTT. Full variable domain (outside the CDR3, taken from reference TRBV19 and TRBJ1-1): DGGITQSPKYLFRKEGQNVTLSCEQNLNHDAMYWYRQDPGQGLRLIYYSQIVNDFQKGDIAEGYSVSREKKESFPLTVTSAQKNPTAFYLCASTQGTENTEAFFGQGTRLTVV.

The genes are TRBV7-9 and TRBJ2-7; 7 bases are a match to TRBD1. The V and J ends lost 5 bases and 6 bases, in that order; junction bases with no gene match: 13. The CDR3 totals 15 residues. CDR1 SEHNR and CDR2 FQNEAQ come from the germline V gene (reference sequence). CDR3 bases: TGTGCCAGCAGCCCACCGGGACAGAGCGGCCTCGAGCAGTACTTC. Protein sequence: CASSPPGQSGLEQYF. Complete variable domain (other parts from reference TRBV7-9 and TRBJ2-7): DTGVSQNPRHKITKRGQNVTFRCDPISEHNRLYWYRQTLGQGPEFLTYFQNEAQLEKSRLLSDRFSAERPKGSFSTLEIQRTEQGDSAMYLCASSPPGQSGLEQYFGPGTRLTVT.

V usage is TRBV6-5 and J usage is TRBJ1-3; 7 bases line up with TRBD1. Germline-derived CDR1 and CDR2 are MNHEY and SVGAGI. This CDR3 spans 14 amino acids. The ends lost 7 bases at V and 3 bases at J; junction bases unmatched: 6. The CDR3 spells CASTPRGLGNTIYF. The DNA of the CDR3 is TGTGCCAGCACCCCGAGGGGGCTTGGAAACACCATATATTTT.

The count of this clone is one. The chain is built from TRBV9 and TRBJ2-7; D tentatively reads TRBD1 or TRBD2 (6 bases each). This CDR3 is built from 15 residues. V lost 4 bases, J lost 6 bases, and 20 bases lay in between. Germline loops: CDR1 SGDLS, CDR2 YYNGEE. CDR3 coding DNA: TGTGCCAGCAGCCCGCTAGGGGGGCCTGGCTCCGAGCAGTACTTC. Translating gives CASSPLGGPGSEQYF. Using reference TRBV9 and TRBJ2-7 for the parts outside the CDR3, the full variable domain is DSGVTQTPKHLITATGQRVTLRCSPRSGDLSVYWYQQSLDQGLQFLIQYYNGEERAKGNILERFSAQQFPDLHSELNLSSLELGDSALYFCASSPLGGPGSEQYFGPGTRLTVT.

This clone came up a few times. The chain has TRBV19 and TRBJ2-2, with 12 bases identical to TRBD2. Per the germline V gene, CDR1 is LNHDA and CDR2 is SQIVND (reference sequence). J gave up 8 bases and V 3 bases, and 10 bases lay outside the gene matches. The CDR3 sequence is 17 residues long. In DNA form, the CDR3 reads TGTGCCAGTAGTATGCGAGTACTAGCGGGAGGAATGGGGGAGCTGTTTTTT. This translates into CASSMRVLAGGMGELFF.